The 17 T cell receptor beta chains below come from one sample, sequenced in a study of response to subunit inactivated influenza vaccine. TCRdb fed the RT-PCR reads into MiXCR, producing one record per CDR3 protein. The sample records over 800,000 distinct CDR3 sequences, about 20% being singletons. The sequences come from PBMCs from blood, collected 5 days after vaccination. All receptors derive from a man aged 45 to 65 who received an inactivated influenza vaccine.

The chain employs TRBV20-1 and TRBJ1-5; 7 bases agree with TRBD1. The CDR3 has 13 amino acids. V dropped 6 bases and J dropped 5; count of bases not matched to a gene: 7. Germline loops: CDR1 DFQATT, CDR2 SNEGSKA (reference sequence). The CDR3 region is CSANRGPDQPQHF. The CDR3 DNA is TGCAGTGCGAACAGGGGTCCCGATCAGCCCCAGCATTTT.

This clonotype was seen at least ten times. The rearrangement joins TRBV15 to TRBJ2-1; D ambiguous. The CDR3 extends over 13 amino acids. With 0 bases removed from V and 4 bases from J, the gap between germline ends came to 4 bases. Per the germline V gene, CDR1 is LNHNV and CDR2 is YYDKDF (reference sequence). Written as DNA, the CDR3 is TGTGCCACCAGCAGAGAGCGATACAATGAGCAGTTCTTC. Protein product: CATSRERYNEQFF.

The chain combines TRBV20-1 with TRBJ1-6, with D maybe TRBD1 (6 bases). CDR1 and CDR2 (germline): DFQATT, SNEGSKA (reference sequence). CDR3 length equals 14 residues. Trimming removed 6 bases at V and 9 bases at J, with 18 bases between. CDR3 in amino acids: CSARQASPSSPLHF. CDR3 bases: TGCAGTGCCAGACAGGCGAGCCCAAGTTCACCCCTCCACTTT.

This clonotype was found many times. The chain links TRBV20-1 to TRBJ2-1, with D perhaps TRBD2 (6 bases). This CDR3 has 15 residues. The germline V gene encodes CDR1 DFQATT and CDR2 SNEGSKA (reference sequence). The V end was cut by 0 bases, the J end by 7 bases, with 16 bases between. The CDR3: CSARDGREKPNEQFF. The CDR3 DNA follows: TGCAGTGCTAGAGACGGACGGGAGAAACCTAATGAGCAGTTCTTC.

The chain couples TRBV30 to TRBJ2-3, with 9 positions matching TRBD2. CDR1 is GTSNPN, CDR2 SVGIG, per germline (reference sequence). CDR3 length: 14 amino acids. CDR3 in DNA: TGTGCTTACCTTCTAGCGGGGCATACAGATACGCAGTATTTT. Its translation: CAYLLAGHTDTQYF. Full variable domain (rest looked up from reference TRBV30 and TRBJ2-3): SQTIHQWPATLVQPVGSPLSLECTVEGTSNPNLYWYRQAAGRGLQLLFYSVGIGQISSEVPQNLSASRPQDRQFILSSKKLLLSDSGFYLCAYLLAGHTDTQYFGPGTRLTVL.

This clonotype occurred a few times. The CDR3 bases are TGCAGTGCTACTAGGACAGGGGTGGTTTCACCCCTCCACTTT. Its translation: CSATRTGVVSPLHF. The chain recombines TRBV20-1 with TRBJ1-6, with TRBD1 matching over 9 bases. Germline V gene sequence: CDR1 DFQATT, CDR2 SNEGSKA (reference sequence). There are 14 residues in the CDR3. The V gene end was trimmed by 4 bases and the J gene end by 9 bases; junction bases not matched to a gene: 7.

CDR3 residues: CASSLDPSMSKQRILRSTQYF. The CDR3 bases are TGCGCCAGCAGCTTGGACCCCAGTATGTCTAAACAGAGAATTCTGCGCAGTACGCAGTATTTT. V and J are TRBV5-1 and TRBJ2-3, with no clear D. V dropped 0 bases and J dropped 8 bases, with 34 bases sitting between them. CDR1 and CDR2 (germline): SGHRS, YFSETQ. The CDR3 contains 21 residues.

This chain connects TRBV4-3 to TRBJ2-2; perhaps TRBD2 as D (5 bases). Trimming took 3 bases from V and 4 from J, leaving 9 bases between them. This CDR3 spans 14 amino acids. Germline V gene sequence: CDR1 LGHNA, CDR2 YSLEER. The chain's CDR3 is CASSQIAGTGELFF. The CDR3 region has the DNA TGCGCCAGCAGCCAGATCGCGGGCACCGGGGAGCTGTTTTTT.

This chain links TRBV2 with TRBJ2-1; 10 nucleotides align to TRBD1. Germline V gene data show CDR1 as SNHLY and CDR2 as FYNNEI. After removal of 7 bases from V and 8 bases from J, the junction contained 5 bases not matched to a gene. The CDR3 has 13 residues. CDR3 DNA sequence: TGTGCCAGCAAGGACAGGGGGGGCGATGAGCAGTTCTTC. This codes for CASKDRGGDEQFF.

This chain links TRBV19 with TRBJ1-5; D gene ambiguous. This CDR3 has 13 amino acids. Germline V gene data show CDR1 as LNHDA and CDR2 as SQIVND (reference sequence). V dropped 3 bases and J dropped 7 bases, with 10 bases sitting between them. The CDR3 sequence is CASSMGWWQPQHF. CDR3 sequence (DNA): TGTGCCAGTAGTATGGGGTGGTGGCAGCCCCAGCATTTT.

This clonotype occurred many times. This chain connects TRBV20-1 to TRBJ2-5; 10 bases map to TRBD1. Germline CDR1 and CDR2: DFQATT and SNEGSKA (reference sequence). J gave up 0 bases and V 4 bases, and 5 bases lay outside the gene matches. The CDR3 loop spans 15 amino acids. CDR3 coding DNA: TGCAGTGCTAACCGGGACAGGGGCCACCAAGAGACCCAGTACTTC. Its translation is CSANRDRGHQETQYF.

V and J are TRBV6-1 and TRBJ2-1; 10 positions match TRBD1. Germline V lookup: CDR1 MNHNS, CDR2 SASEGT. This CDR3 contains 14 residues. The V gene end was trimmed by 6 bases and the J gene end by 8 bases; junction bases not matched to a gene: 7. CDR3 bases: TGTGCCAGCAGGGAACCGGGACAGGGGTATGAGCAGTTCTTC. Its protein product is CASREPGQGYEQFF.

The V gene is TRBV12-3 or TRBV12-4, the J gene TRBJ2-7, with D maybe TRBD1 (6 bases). The DNA end lines up better with TRBJ2-1; the J call may be wrong. The CDR3 covers 14 residues. In DNA form, the CDR3 reads TGTGCCAGCACCCGGACAGCCCAATCCTACGAGCAGTTCTTC. This sequence encodes CASTRTAQSYEQFF.

V is TRBV19 and J is TRBJ2-1, with 9 bases aligning to TRBD2. Germline V gene lookup returns CDR1 LNHDA and CDR2 SQIVND (reference sequence). Trimming removed 2 bases from V and 7 bases from J; junction bases left unmatched: 6. This CDR3 region has 15 residues. CDR3 sequence: CASSIMAGGLNEQFF. Here the CDR3 DNA reads TGTGCCAGTAGTATAATGGCGGGGGGGCTAAATGAGCAGTTCTTC.

This CDR3 reads CSVERRGAYNEQFF. The CDR3 DNA sequence: TGCAGCGTTGAAAGGCGGGGTGCCTACAATGAGCAGTTCTTC. The chain joins TRBV29-1 to TRBJ2-1; possibly TRBD2 for D (6 bases). The ends were cut back, 2 bases at V and 2 bases at J, with 10 bases in the middle. The germline V gene has CDR1 SQVTM and CDR2 ANQGSEA. The CDR3 runs to 14 residues.

The chain employs TRBV20-1 and TRBJ2-7, with D tentatively TRBD2 (7 bases). CDR3 length: 14 residues. Trimming removed 3 bases at V and 5 bases at J, with 17 bases between. The V gene's germline CDR1 is DFQATT and CDR2 SNEGSKA (reference sequence). Here the CDR3 reads CSARDSGGTDEQYF. CDR3 bases: TGCAGTGCTAGGGATTCGGGGGGCACAGACGAGCAGTACTTC.

In this sample, this clonotype turned up many times. The rearrangement joins TRBV27 to TRBJ2-1; no definite D call. V gave up 0 bases and J gave up 6 bases, with 3 bases separating them. Germline values: CDR1 MNHEY, CDR2 SMNVEV (reference sequence). This CDR3 has 12 residues. The CDR3: CASSLSFNEQFF. CDR3 bases: TGTGCCAGCAGTTTATCGTTCAATGAGCAGTTCTTC.